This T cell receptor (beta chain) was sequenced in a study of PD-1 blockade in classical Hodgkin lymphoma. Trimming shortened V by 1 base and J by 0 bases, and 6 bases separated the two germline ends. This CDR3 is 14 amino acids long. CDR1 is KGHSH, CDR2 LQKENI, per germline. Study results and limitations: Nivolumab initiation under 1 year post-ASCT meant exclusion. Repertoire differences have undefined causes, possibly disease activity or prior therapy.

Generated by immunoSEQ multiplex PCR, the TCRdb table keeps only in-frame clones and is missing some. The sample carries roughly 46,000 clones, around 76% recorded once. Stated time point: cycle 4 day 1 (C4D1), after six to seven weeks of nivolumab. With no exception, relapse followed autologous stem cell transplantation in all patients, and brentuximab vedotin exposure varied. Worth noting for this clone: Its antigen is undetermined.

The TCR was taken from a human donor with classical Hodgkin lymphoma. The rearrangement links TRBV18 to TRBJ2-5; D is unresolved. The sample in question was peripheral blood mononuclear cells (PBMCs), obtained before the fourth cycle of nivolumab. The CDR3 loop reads CASSPLSNQETQYF. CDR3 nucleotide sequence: TGTGCCAGCTCACCACTCAGTAACCAAGAGACCCAGTACTTC.